The entry that follows covers one TCR beta chain sequence. These data come from a study of tumor-infiltrating lymphocytes in primary liver carcinoma. A primer in the constant region served to generate TCR beta cDNA from 500 to 600 ng of total RNA. The TCR beta library was amplified through three nested multiplex PCR rounds in a modified ARM-PCR procedure. TRBV1-TRBV30 forward primers and a C-beta reverse primer were used in the first two PCR rounds, which each ran for about 10 cycles. TCRdb re-analysed the multiplex PCR reads in MiXCR, keeping a single row per CDR3 protein. Of approximately 300,000 distinct CDR3 sequences listed, 65% were seen once; the top ten hold more than 8.5%. Researchers drew blood RNA from unsorted whole blood and extracted germline DNA as well. Donors were untreated and chronically infected with HBV. The CDR3 is 14 residues long. V was cut by 7 bases and J by 0 bases, with 13 bases left in between. From germline, CDR1 is SGHDN and CDR2 FVKESK.

The rearrangement uses TRBV14 and TRBJ2-7; D may be TRBD2 (6 bases). Sequenced sample: peripheral blood. This TCR was recovered from a man aged 35-49 years with primary liver carcinoma and hepatitis B virus infection. The CDR3 nucleotides read TGTGCCAGCATCCACGGCGGGACCTCCTACGAGCAGTACTTC. It codes for CASIHGGTSYEQYF. The full variable domain, with the rest looked up from reference TRBV14 and TRBJ2-7, is EAGVTQFPSHSVIEKGQTVTLRCDPISGHDNLYWYRRVMGKEIKFLLHFVKESKQDESGMPNNRFLAERTGGTYSTLKVQPAELEDSGVYFCASIHGGTSYEQYFGPGTRLTVT.